What follows are 5 T cell receptor beta chains derived from one specimen sequenced in a study of T cell repertoires in cytomegalovirus infection. TCRdb recomputed calls from the reads with MiXCR, one row per CDR3 protein. The data show 150,000 to 200,000 distinct CDR3 sequences, 25% to 30% seen once. Specimen: PBMCs. These receptors originate from a human donor in good health (CMV status not recorded). Some clones in this sample may be carry-over from other donors' samples.

A remark on this clonotype: A read error may produce the germline difference seen at one junction end. The chain combines TRBV7-9 with TRBJ2-7; the D is unclear. The germline V gene has CDR1 SEHNR and CDR2 FQNEAQ (reference sequence). The CDR3 consists of 15 residues. CDR3 region: CATSSQRPSSYEQYF. CDR3 DNA sequence: TGTGCCACCAGCTCACAGAGGCCCAGCTCCTACGAGCAGTACTTC.

This rearrangement joins TRBV6-1 to TRBJ1-5; possible D gene TRBD1, 6 bases. CDR1 and CDR2 (germline): MNHNS, SASEGT. The length of the CDR3 is 12 residues. V shed 10 bases and J shed 3 bases, with 10 bases lying between them. For the CDR3, the DNA is TGTGCCACAGGGGAGCCCAATCAGCCCCAGCATTTT. Protein sequence: CATGEPNQPQHF.

This clonotype appeared a few times. The genes are TRBV7-2 and TRBJ1-6; no clear D. Trimming shortened V by 6 bases and J by 8 bases, and 14 bases separated the two germline ends. This CDR3 comprises 14 residues. Germline V gives CDR1 SGHTA, CDR2 FQGNSA. The CDR3 protein is CASSPTRTYSPLHF. Here the CDR3 DNA reads TGTGCCAGCAGTCCGACCAGAACCTATTCACCCCTCCACTTT.

There are a few counts of this clonotype. In DNA form, the CDR3 reads TGCGCCAGCAGCCAAGAGGGCTGGGGGACTGGGGCCAACGTCCTGACTTTC. Translating it yields CASSQEGWGTGANVLTF. V and J are TRBV4-3 and TRBJ2-6; either TRBD1 or TRBD2 may supply D (5 bases each). Between the trimmed V and J ends, which lost 0 bases and 2 bases, there was a span of 11 bases. Germline V gene sequence: CDR1 LGHNA, CDR2 YSLEER. The CDR3 is 17 residues long.

This clonotype was detected ten times or more. CDR3 sequence (DNA): TGTGCCAGCAGCTCGGACAGGCCCTTGAGGAATGAGCAGTTCTTC. This gives the protein CASSSDRPLRNEQFF. V is TRBV11-2 and J is TRBJ2-1, with 7 nucleotides matching TRBD1. Germline CDR1 reads SGHAT; CDR2 reads FQNNGV. There are 15 residues in the CDR3. V was clipped by 4 bases and J by 7 bases; unmatched bases: 10.